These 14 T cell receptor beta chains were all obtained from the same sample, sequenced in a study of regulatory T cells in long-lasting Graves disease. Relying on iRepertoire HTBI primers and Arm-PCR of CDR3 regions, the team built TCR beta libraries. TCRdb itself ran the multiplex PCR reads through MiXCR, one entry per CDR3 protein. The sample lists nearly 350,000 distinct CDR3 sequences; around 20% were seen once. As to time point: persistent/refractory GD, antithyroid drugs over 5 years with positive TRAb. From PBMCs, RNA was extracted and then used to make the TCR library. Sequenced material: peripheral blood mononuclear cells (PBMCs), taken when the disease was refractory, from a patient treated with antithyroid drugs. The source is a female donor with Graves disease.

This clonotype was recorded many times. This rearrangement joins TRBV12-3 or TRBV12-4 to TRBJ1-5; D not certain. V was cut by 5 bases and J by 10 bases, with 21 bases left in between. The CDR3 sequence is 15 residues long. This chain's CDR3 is CASSLRRAPVAPQHF. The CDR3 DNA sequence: TGTGCCAGCAGTCTCCGTAGGGCGCCTGTAGCTCCCCAGCATTTT.

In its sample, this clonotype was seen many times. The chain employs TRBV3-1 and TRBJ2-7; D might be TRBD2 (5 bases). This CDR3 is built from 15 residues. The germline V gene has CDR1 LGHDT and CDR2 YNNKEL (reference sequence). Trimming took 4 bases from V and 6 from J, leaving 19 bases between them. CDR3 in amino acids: CASSLSALPGGEQYF. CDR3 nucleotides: TGTGCCAGCAGCCTTTCGGCCCTCCCTGGAGGCGAGCAGTACTTC.

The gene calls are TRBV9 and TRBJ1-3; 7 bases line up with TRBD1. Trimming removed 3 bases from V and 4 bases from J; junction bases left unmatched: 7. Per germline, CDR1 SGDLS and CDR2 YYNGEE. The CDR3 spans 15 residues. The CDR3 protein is CASSALKGGGNTIYF. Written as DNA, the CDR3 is TGTGCCAGCAGCGCTCTCAAAGGGGGCGGAAACACCATATATTTT.

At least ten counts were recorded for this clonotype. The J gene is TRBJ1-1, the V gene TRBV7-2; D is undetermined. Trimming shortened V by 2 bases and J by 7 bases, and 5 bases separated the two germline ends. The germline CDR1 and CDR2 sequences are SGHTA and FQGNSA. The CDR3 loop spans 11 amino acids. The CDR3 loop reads CASSLRYEAFF. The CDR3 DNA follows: TGTGCCAGCAGCTTACGATATGAAGCTTTCTTT.

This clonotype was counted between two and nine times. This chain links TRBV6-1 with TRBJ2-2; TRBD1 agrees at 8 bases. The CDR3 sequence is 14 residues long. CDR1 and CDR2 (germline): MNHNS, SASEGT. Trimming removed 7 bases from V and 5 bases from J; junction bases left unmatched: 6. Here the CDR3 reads CASKAGGWTGELFF. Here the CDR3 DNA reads TGTGCCAGCAAAGCAGGGGGCTGGACCGGGGAGCTGTTTTTT.

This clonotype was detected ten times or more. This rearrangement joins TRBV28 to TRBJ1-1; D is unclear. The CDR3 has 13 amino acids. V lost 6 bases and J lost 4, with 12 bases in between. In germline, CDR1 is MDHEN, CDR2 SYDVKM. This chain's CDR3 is CASRGLDGTEAFF. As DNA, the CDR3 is TGTGCCAGCAGGGGCCTCGACGGCACTGAAGCTTTCTTT. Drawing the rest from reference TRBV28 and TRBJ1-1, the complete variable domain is DVKVTQSSRYLVKRTGEKVFLECVQDMDHENMFWYRQDPGLGLRLIYFSYDVKMKEKGDIPEGYSVSREKKERFSLILESASTNQTSMYLCASRGLDGTEAFFGQGTRLTVV.

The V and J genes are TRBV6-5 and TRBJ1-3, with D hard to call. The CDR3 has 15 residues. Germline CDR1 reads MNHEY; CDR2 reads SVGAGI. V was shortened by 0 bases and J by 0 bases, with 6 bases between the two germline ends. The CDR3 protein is CASSYSAYSGNTIYF. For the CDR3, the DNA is TGTGCCAGCAGTTACTCAGCATACTCTGGAAACACCATATATTTT.

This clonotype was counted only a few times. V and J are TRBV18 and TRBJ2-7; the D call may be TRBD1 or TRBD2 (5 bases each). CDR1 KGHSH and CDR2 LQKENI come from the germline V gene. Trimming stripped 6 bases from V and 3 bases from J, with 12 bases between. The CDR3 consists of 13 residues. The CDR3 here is CASSDTRGYEQYF. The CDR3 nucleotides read TGTGCCAGCTCTGACACGAGGGGCTACGAGCAGTACTTC.

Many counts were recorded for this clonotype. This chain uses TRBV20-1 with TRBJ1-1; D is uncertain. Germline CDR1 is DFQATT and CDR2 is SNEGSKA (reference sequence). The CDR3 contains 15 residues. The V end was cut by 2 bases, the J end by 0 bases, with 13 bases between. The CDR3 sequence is CSARMAFFMNTEAFF. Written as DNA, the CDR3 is TGCAGTGCTAGAATGGCTTTTTTTATGAACACTGAAGCTTTCTTT.

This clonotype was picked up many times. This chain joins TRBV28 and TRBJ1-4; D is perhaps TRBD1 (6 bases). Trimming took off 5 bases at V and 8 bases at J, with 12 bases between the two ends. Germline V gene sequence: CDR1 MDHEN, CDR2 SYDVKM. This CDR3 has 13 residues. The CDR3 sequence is CASSGGGREKLFF. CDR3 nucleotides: TGTGCCAGCAGTGGGGGGGGCAGAGAAAAACTGTTTTTT.

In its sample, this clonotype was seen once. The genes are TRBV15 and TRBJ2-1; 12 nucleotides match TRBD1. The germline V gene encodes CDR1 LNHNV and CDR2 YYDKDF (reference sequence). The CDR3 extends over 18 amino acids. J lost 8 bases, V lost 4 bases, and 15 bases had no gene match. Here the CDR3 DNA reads TGTGCCACCAGCAAACACCCACCGGGACAGGGGGCTAAAGATGAGCAGTTCTTC. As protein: CATSKHPPGQGAKDEQFF.

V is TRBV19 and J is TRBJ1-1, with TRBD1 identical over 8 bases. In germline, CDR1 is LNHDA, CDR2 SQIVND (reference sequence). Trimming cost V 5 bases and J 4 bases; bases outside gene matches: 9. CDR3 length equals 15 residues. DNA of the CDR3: TGTGCCAGTAGTCCCTCGGACAGGGTAACCACTGAAGCTTTCTTT. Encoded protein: CASSPSDRVTTEAFF.

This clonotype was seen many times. CDR3 in amino acids: CASSEVDRSYEQYF. CDR3 DNA sequence: TGTGCCAGCAGTGAAGTCGACAGGTCCTACGAGCAGTACTTC. The chain has TRBV6-1 and TRBJ2-7, with D possibly matching TRBD1 (6 bases). CDR3 length: 14 amino acids. From germline, CDR1 is MNHNS and CDR2 SASEGT. The ends were cut back, 1 base at V and 1 base at J, with 8 bases in the middle.

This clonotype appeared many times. The CDR3 bases are TGTGCCAGCAGCTCAAGGGATGGGTTGGTCTACGAGCAGTACTTC. Translation: CASSSRDGLVYEQYF. This chain joins TRBV11-2 and TRBJ2-7; D remains unclear. The ends were cut back, 4 bases at V and 3 bases at J, with 16 bases in the middle. Germline CDR1 SGHAT, CDR2 FQNNGV. This CDR3 contains 15 residues.